One sample yielded the 15 T cell receptor beta chains listed below, sequenced in a study of technical replicates of blood from several donors. Method: immunoSEQ multiplex PCR; TCRdb's copy keeps in-frame clones and lacks some. The sample has about 83,000 clones; over 85% are singletons. The sequenced sample consisted of T cells isolated from PBMCs. These receptors all come from a human donor in good health.

The chain is built from TRBV2 and TRBJ1-5; 7 bases are a match to TRBD1. The CDR3 consists of 17 residues. Germline V lookup: CDR1 SNHLY, CDR2 FYNNEI. The V and J ends lost 6 bases and 3 bases, in that order; junction bases with no gene match: 14. This CDR3 reads CASRTGKGQRNNQPQHF. The CDR3 region has the DNA TGTGCCAGCAGAACAGGGAAGGGACAGCGAAACAATCAGCCCCAGCATTTT.

This clone was detected only once. The chain joins TRBV18 to TRBJ1-5; the D gene is possibly TRBD1 (5 bases). Germline CDR1 KGHSH, CDR2 LQKENI. The CDR3 totals 13 residues. Trimming shortened V by 5 bases and J by 0 bases, and 5 bases separated the two germline ends. The CDR3 is CASSDSSNQPQHF. For the CDR3, the DNA is TGTGCCAGCTCAGACAGTAGCAATCAGCCCCAGCATTTT.

This chain connects TRBV4-1 to TRBJ2-7; 12 positions match TRBD2. This CDR3 spans 16 amino acids. The V and J ends lost 3 bases and 4 bases, in that order; junction bases with no gene match: 7. The germline gives CDR1 MGHRA, CDR2 YSYEKL. CDR3 DNA: TGCGCCAGCAGCCACTTCGGACTAGCGGGGTGGTACGAGCAGTACTTC. It encodes CASSHFGLAGWYEQYF.

The genes are TRBV25-1 and TRBJ2-5; 8 nucleotides align to TRBD2. Looked up from germline, CDR1 is MGHDK and CDR2 is SYGVNS. The CDR3 totals 16 residues. V dropped 1 base and J dropped 2; count of bases not matched to a gene: 6. As DNA, the CDR3 is TGTGCCAGCAGTGAATGGAGCGGGAGTTCACAAGAGACCCAGTACTTC. Protein sequence: CASSEWSGSSQETQYF.

The chain uses TRBV7-8 and TRBJ1-1; D remains unclear. In germline, CDR1 is SGHVS, CDR2 FQNEAQ. This CDR3 has 14 amino acids. Trimming left V 5 bases short and J 0 bases short, with 10 bases between. CDR3 protein: CASSPRVMNTEAFF. In DNA form, the CDR3 reads TGTGCCAGCAGCCCCCGGGTGATGAACACTGAAGCTTTCTTT.

The table lists this clone with a count of one. The chain combines TRBV5-1 with TRBJ1-2; a possible D gene is TRBD1 (5 bases). V lost 1 base and J lost 2, with 15 bases in between. The CDR3 spans 16 residues. The germline CDR1 and CDR2 sequences are SGHRS and YFSETQ. CDR3 protein: CASSLQGTGHNYGYTF. CDR3 bases: TGCGCCAGCAGCTTGCAGGGTACAGGACACAACTATGGCTACACCTTC.

This sequence joins TRBV5-8 and TRBJ2-2; 7 positions agree with TRBD1. Germline values: CDR1 SGHTS, CDR2 YDEGEE. Germline trimming cut 4 bases from V and 5 bases from J; bases unmatched to any gene: 8. The length of the CDR3 is 15 residues. The CDR3 DNA sequence: TGTGCCAGCAGCCATCGACAGGGCCGTACCGGGGAGCTGTTTTTT. It codes for CASSHRQGRTGELFF.

Worth noting for this clone: This CDR3 is also generated by other DNA sequences in the sample. The V gene is TRBV7-8, the J gene TRBJ2-7, with 8 bases fitting TRBD1. V shed 4 bases and J 1 base; nucleotides not matched to a gene: 6. The CDR3 contains 15 residues. Germline loops: CDR1 SGHVS, CDR2 FQNEAQ. The CDR3 DNA reads as TGTGCCAGCAGCTCAGGACAGGGCCCATCCTACGAGCAGTACTTC. This encodes CASSSGQGPSYEQYF.

The chain recombines TRBV9 with TRBJ2-3; 9 nucleotides agree with TRBD1. CDR1 SGDLS and CDR2 YYNGEE come from the germline V gene. J lost 4 bases, V lost 5 bases, and 11 bases had no gene match. This CDR3 is 16 amino acids long. The CDR3 region is CASSSALGQGADTQYF. CDR3 DNA: TGTGCCAGCAGTTCAGCCCTGGGACAGGGCGCAGATACGCAGTATTTT.

The chain couples TRBV30 to TRBJ2-3, with a possible D match to TRBD1 (6 bases). The CDR3 runs 12 residues. Trimming removed 3 bases at V and 5 bases at J, with 9 bases between. Germline V gene lookup returns CDR1 GTSNPN and CDR2 SVGIG (reference sequence). CDR3 nucleotide sequence: TGTGCCTGGAGCTGGGGGCAAGATACGCAGTATTTT. The encoded protein is CAWSWGQDTQYF.

The genes are TRBV11-3 and TRBJ2-1; maybe TRBD2 (6 bases). From germline, CDR1 is SGHNT and CDR2 YENEEA. Trimming took 5 bases from V and 0 from J, leaving 17 bases between them. The CDR3 is 17 amino acids. CDR3 sequence reads: CASSTPSLARSYNEQFF. CDR3 DNA sequence: TGTGCCAGCAGCACCCCATCCCTAGCGCGCTCCTACAATGAGCAGTTCTTC. Drawing the rest from reference TRBV11-3 and TRBJ2-1, the complete variable domain is EAGVVQSPRYKIIEKKQPVAFWCNPISGHNTLYWYLQNLGQGPELLIRYENEEAVDDSQLPKDRFSAERLKGVDSTLKIQPAELGDSAVYLCASSTPSLARSYNEQFFGPGTRLTVL.

The rearrangement uses TRBV25-1 and TRBJ2-5; 11 nucleotides match TRBD1. The CDR3 sequence is 16 residues long. The germline V gene encodes CDR1 MGHDK and CDR2 SYGVNS. The ends lost 4 bases at V and 5 bases at J; junction bases unmatched: 9. Here the CDR3 reads CASSAVGQGATETQYF. The DNA of the CDR3 is TGTGCCAGCAGTGCCGTAGGACAGGGGGCGACGGAGACCCAGTACTTC.

The chain links TRBV5-1 to TRBJ2-2; 10 positions agree with TRBD2. The J segment lost 0 bases and the V segment lost 0 bases, leaving 8 bases of the junction unmatched. This CDR3 is 19 amino acids long. The germline V gene encodes CDR1 SGHRS and CDR2 YFSETQ. The CDR3 coding sequence is TGCGCCAGCAGCTTGGCCGGGATAGCGGGAGGTACGAACACCGGGGAGCTGTTTTTT. Its protein is CASSLAGIAGGTNTGELFF.

The chain employs TRBV1 and TRBJ2-4; TRBD2 is the table's D call, not checked against the DNA. TRBV1 is shown as a pseudogene. The CDR3 totals 20 residues. CDR3 in amino acids: CTSSQALAGGNQLAKNIQYF. The CDR3 DNA reads as TGCACCAGCAGCCAAGCCCTAGCGGGGGGCAACCAGTTAGCCAAAAACATTCAGTACTTC.

The chain combines TRBV18 with TRBJ2-3; the D gene is possibly TRBD1 (5 bases). The ends were cut back, 1 base at V and 4 bases at J, with 12 bases in the middle. The V gene's germline CDR1 is KGHSH and CDR2 LQKENI. The CDR3 has 15 amino acids. As DNA, the CDR3 is TGTGCCAGCTCACCACTTAAGGGGCAAGCAGATACGCAGTATTTT. This codes for CASSPLKGQADTQYF.